This T cell receptor (beta chain) was captured in a study of human T cells and chemical hapten exposure. For the study at large: Alopecia areata, totalis or universalis affected patients who were mostly female. Study conclusions and caveats: With alopecia, donors may have immune responses unlike healthy people's.

Trimming removed 5 bases from V and 2 bases from J; junction bases left unmatched: 4. Germline V gene data show CDR1 as SGHTA and CDR2 as FQGNSA. The CDR3 has 14 residues. A few counts support this clonotype. Its target is unknown. Time point given: patch test 2, 6 weeks after DPC sensitization. Treatment denoted: therapeutic diphenylcyclopropenone sensitization with weekly scalp DPC. TCRdb re-called the RACE reads through MiXCR, storing one row per CDR3 protein. The sample includes around 99,000 distinct CDR3 sequences, more than 9.5% of them seen just once. The sample in question was whole blood, obtained in connection with sensitization to the hapten diphenylcyclopropenone (DPC). V and J are TRBV7-2 and TRBJ2-7; 9 bases fit TRBD1. The sequence was collected from a man in his forties with alopecia areata. Some clones in this sample may be carry-over from other donors' samples. CDR3 sequence: CASSPRQGAYEQYV. The CDR3, as DNA: TGTGCCAGCAGCCCACGACAGGGGGCCTACGAGCAGTACGTC.